A selection of T cell receptor beta chains follows, all from one sample in a study of shared clonotypes between healthy human individuals. Method: immunoSEQ multiplex PCR; TCRdb's copy keeps in-frame clones and lacks some. The data contain some 2.1 million clones, 93% of them singletons. The sequencing input was naive CD8+ T cells from PBMCs. Receptors originate from a man younger than 35 in good health. Some clones in this sample may be carry-over from other donors' samples. Each CDR3 is given with its conserved first and last residue. The D gene is left open where the match is weak. Expanded clones get a size class; other rows say once, few or many, or leave the size out.

j_call v_call d_call clone_size cdr3_aa cdr3_nt
TRBJ2-1 TRBV11-2 TRBD2 - CASSLAGLAGVHEQFF TGTGCCAGCAGCTTAGCCGGGCTAGCGGGAGTGCATGAGCAGTTCTTC
TRBJ2-7 TRBV29-1 TRBD2 - CSVAGLAGVDSYEQYF TGCAGCGTCGCGGGACTAGCGGGAGTCGACTCCTACGAGCAGTACTTC
TRBJ2-7 TRBV11-2 TRBD1 - CASSLDRGRYEQYF TGTGCCAGCAGCCTGGACAGGGGGAGATACGAGCAGTACTTC
TRBJ2-7 TRBV4-1 - - CASSQALRGGSSYEQYF TGCGCCAGCAGCCAGGCTCTCAGGGGCGGGAGCTCCTACGAGCAGTACTTC
TRBJ2-7 TRBV28 - once CASSLPVYEQYF TGTGCCAGCAGTTTGCCAGTTTACGAGCAGTACTTC
TRBJ1-4 TRBV7-9 - - CASSPAADGRYEKLFF TGTGCCAGCAGCCCAGCCGCGGACGGCCGATATGAAAAACTGTTTTTT
TRBJ2-3 TRBV2 TRBD2 - CASSLLADTQYF TGTGCCAGCAGCTTACTAGCGGATACGCAGTATTTT
TRBJ2-1 TRBV5-8 - once CASSLGLGPDEQFF TGTGCCAGCAGCTTGGGACTAGGTCCTGATGAGCAGTTCTTC
TRBJ2-5 TRBV13 - - CASSFKGNFETQYF TGTGCCAGCAGCTTCAAAGGGAATTTCGAGACCCAGTACTTC
TRBJ2-3 TRBV13 TRBD1 - CASSLGGTGRTDTQYF TGTGCCAGCAGCTTAGGAGGGACAGGGAGGACAGATACGCAGTATTTT
TRBJ1-2 TRBV4-3 - - CASSQDRGLLFGYTF TGCGCCAGCAGCCAAGATCGGGGATTGTTGTTTGGCTACACCTTC
TRBJ2-3 TRBV19 - - CASSISRAVITDTQYF TGTGCCAGTAGTATTTCGAGGGCAGTTATCACAGATACGCAGTATTTT
TRBJ2-2 TRBV29-1 - once CSVKDSPRTGELFF TGCAGCGTCAAGGACAGTCCACGCACCGGGGAGCTGTTTTTT
TRBJ1-1 TRBV27 - - CASSSWNTEAFF TGTGCCAGCAGTTCCTGGAACACTGAAGCTTTCTTT
TRBJ2-3 TRBV10-3 - - CAISAIRDSHTDTQYF TGTGCCATCAGTGCCATTCGGGACTCCCACACAGATACGCAGTATTTT
TRBJ2-5 TRBV10-3 - - CAISESLGPTGETQYF TGTGCCATCAGTGAGTCTTTGGGGCCAACTGGGGAGACCCAGTACTTC
TRBJ2-5 TRBV11-1 - - CASSLGLGQMYAQYF TGTGCCAGCAGCCTTGGATTAGGCCAAATGTATGCCCAGTACTTC
TRBJ2-7 TRBV28 - - CASSLRSSVSYEQYF TGTGCCAGCAGTTTACGGTCTAGCGTTTCCTACGAGCAGTACTTC
TRBJ2-7 TRBV7-9 - - CASSLEYRPTGYEQYF TGTGCCAGCAGCTTAGAGTACAGACCCACTGGATACGAGCAGTACTTC
TRBJ1-4 TRBV7-9 - - CASSSATNEKLFF TGTGCCAGCAGCTCTGCAACTAATGAAAAACTGTTTTTT
TRBJ2-7 TRBV9 - - CASSGRESFYEQYF TGTGCCAGCAGCGGCCGGGAGTCCTTCTACGAGCAGTACTTC
TRBJ1-1 TRBV7-9 - - CASSLALGLAAFEAFF TGTGCCAGCAGCTTAGCTTTAGGCTTGGCAGCGTTCGAAGCTTTCTTT
TRBJ2-2 TRBV7-8 TRBD2 - CASSPYLDRGEDNTGELFF TGTGCCAGCAGCCCGTATTTAGACCGGGGGGAGGATAACACCGGGGAGCTGTTTTTT
TRBJ2-1 TRBV7-9 - - CASSLGGLSHEQFF TGTGCCAGCAGTCTCGGAGGACTCTCCCATGAGCAGTTCTTC